This TCR beta chain derives from a study of T cells in Graves' hyperthyroidism and ophthalmopathy. Notes on the study in general: Most expanded thyroid clonotypes above 0.001 also appeared in blood. A model built on 13 V-J features separated ophthalmopathy from stable hyperthyroidism.

As for this clonotype: The target antigen is unknown.

Template material for amplifying TCR beta CDR3 regions consisted of RNA transcripts. TCR CDR3 regions were first amplified by RT-PCR with HTBI primers. TCRdb re-called the multiplex PCR reads with MiXCR, one entry per CDR3 protein. The sample lists fewer than 450,000 distinct CDR3 sequences; approximately 17% were seen once. V gave up 7 bases and J gave up 5 bases; unmatched junction bases: 7. Looked up from germline, CDR1 is ENHRY and CDR2 is SYGVKD. The CDR3 spans 15 residues. The TCR was taken from a man aged 18 to 29 with Graves' ophthalmopathy. The chain recombines TRBV10-3 with TRBJ2-1; TRBD2 agrees at 11 bases. Sequencing used blood. CDR3 in amino acids: CAITPGTSGNNEQFF. The CDR3 region has the DNA TGTGCCATCACCCCCGGGACTAGCGGAAACAATGAGCAGTTCTTC.